This T cell receptor beta chain originates from a study of OX40 agonist ivuxolimab in advanced cancers. Regarding the study in general: Ivuxolimab was an agonistic, fully human IgG2 monoclonal antibody directed against OX40 (CD134), a costimulatory receptor. Intravenous ivuxolimab was administered to patients every 2 weeks at six dose levels: 0.01, 0.1, 0.3, 1.5, 3 and 10 mg/kg. Among the approximately 54 dose-escalation patients, 19 had hepatocellular carcinoma, 15 or so melanoma, 9 renal cell carcinoma and 9 head and neck cancer. A male proportion of under 85% and a mean age of approximately 61 years, ranging from 23 to 79, were recorded for the dose-escalation cohort. Patients were allowed to have had prior anti-PD-1, anti-PD-L1 or anti-CTLA-4 therapy, and approximately 41% of the dose-escalation patients had previously received checkpoint inhibitors. Partial responses were achieved by three dose-escalation patients, of whom one had hepatocellular carcinoma and two had cutaneous melanoma. Peripheral TCRbeta sequencing aimed to test whether ivuxolimab altered TCR sequence diversity and caused clonal T-cell expansion. The paper covers the monotherapy dose-escalation part of the phase I ivuxolimab trial, which included N ≈ 57 patients. Results and caveats for the whole study, not just this receptor: At doses of 0.1 to 3.0 mg/kg, clonal expansion of both CD4+ and CD8+ blood T cells was observed from baseline to week 6. After ivuxolimab, CD8+ T cells had more expanded clones than CD4+ T cells on average. The antigen specificity of the peripheral T cells that underwent clonal expansion was not determined. Low levels of normalized T-cell clonal expansion were also seen in some patients who did not respond. In the 0.1-3.0 mg/kg groups, partial responders had among the lowest normalized peripheral clonal expansion, particularly in CD8+ T cells.

For sequencing of the TCRbeta CDR3 region, genomic DNA was extracted from the sorted cells. TCRbeta CDR3 regions were sequenced using the immunoSEQ Assay. Entries here come from immuneACCESS through TCRdb and include only in-frame sequences with V and J called. Some clones fail to appear in such tables; in the studies checked, an unresolved V gene covers under half of the shortfall, and the cause of the remainder is unknown. This sample holds approximately 100,000 clones; about 90% were observed only once. The ten largest account for about 1.5% of the sample. Patients with autoimmune disease history or receiving systemic immunosuppression were excluded from the trial. In every dose cohort, peripheral blood was drawn for TCR sequencing at baseline, cycle 4 day 1, and cycle 7 day 1. The samples were taken from a phase I, first-in-human, multicenter, open-label dose-escalation trial of ivuxolimab. Adults with locally advanced or metastatic melanoma, renal cell, hepatocellular, or head and neck squamous cell carcinoma were enrolled in the trial. Before TCR sequencing, CD4+ T cells and CD8+ T cells were sorted from peripheral blood as separate populations.

With regard to this clone: Its antigen is currently not known. Per-nucleotide qualities are absent, and no much larger clonotype sits a single base away.

The germline V gene (reference sequence) supplies CDR1 LNHDA and CDR2 SQIVND. From the cysteine up to the phenylalanine, the CDR3 has a length of 14 residues. Kept here is only the CDR3 DNA, which spans 42 bases and is read in frame from base 1. Cut back by 10 bases and 1 base, the V and J ends lie 16 bases apart. The clonotype comes from an adult with an advanced solid tumor such as melanoma, head and neck, liver or kidney cancer. The source material was CD4+ or CD8+ T cells sorted from blood, sampled in a trial of the OX40 agonist ivuxolimab. Recombination connected TRBV19 to TRBJ2-5, with TRBD2 perhaps the D gene, on 6 matching bases. CDR3 loop: CATCETGAQETQYF. The sequenced DNA: TGTGCCACCTGCGAAACGGGAGCCCAAGAGACCCAGTACTTC.